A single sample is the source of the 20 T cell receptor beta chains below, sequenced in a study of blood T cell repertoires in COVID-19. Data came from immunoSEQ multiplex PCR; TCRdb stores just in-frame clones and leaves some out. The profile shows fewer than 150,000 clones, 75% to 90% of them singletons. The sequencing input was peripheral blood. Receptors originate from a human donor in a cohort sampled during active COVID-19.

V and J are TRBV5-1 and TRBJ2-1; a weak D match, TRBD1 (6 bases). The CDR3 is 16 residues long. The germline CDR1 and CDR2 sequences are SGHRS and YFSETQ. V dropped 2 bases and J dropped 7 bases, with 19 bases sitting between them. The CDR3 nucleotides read TGCGCCAGCAGCTTTGGGTGGGGGCCTACCCCAAATGAGCAGTTCTTC. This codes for CASSFGWGPTPNEQFF.

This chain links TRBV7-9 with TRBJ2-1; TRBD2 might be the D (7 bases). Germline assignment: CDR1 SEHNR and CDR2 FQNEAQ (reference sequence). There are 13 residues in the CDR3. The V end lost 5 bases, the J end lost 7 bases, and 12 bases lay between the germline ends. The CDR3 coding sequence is TGTGCCAGCAGCGGGGGGGGCGCGAATGAGCAGTTCTTC. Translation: CASSGGGANEQFF. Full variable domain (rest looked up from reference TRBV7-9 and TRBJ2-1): DTGVSQNPRHKITKRGQNVTFRCDPISEHNRLYWYRQTLGQGPEFLTYFQNEAQLEKSRLLSDRFSAERPKGSFSTLEIQRTEQGDSAMYLCASSGGGANEQFFGPGTRLTVL.

The CDR3 is CASSLTSPGNTQYF. Written as DNA, the CDR3 is TGTGCCAGCAGCTTAACTAGTCCGGGAAATACGCAGTATTTT. The J gene is TRBJ2-3, the V gene TRBV7-9, with D maybe TRBD2 (5 bases). The V end lost 2 bases, the J end lost 7 bases, and 13 bases lay between the germline ends. This CDR3 is 14 amino acids long. The V gene's germline CDR1 is SEHNR and CDR2 FQNEAQ (reference sequence).

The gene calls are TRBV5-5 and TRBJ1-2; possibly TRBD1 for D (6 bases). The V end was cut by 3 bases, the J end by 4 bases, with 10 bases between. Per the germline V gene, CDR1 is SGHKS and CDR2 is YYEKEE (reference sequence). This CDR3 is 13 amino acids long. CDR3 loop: CASSSGQPYGYTF. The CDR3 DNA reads TGTGCCAGCAGCTCCGGACAGCCCTATGGCTACACCTTC.

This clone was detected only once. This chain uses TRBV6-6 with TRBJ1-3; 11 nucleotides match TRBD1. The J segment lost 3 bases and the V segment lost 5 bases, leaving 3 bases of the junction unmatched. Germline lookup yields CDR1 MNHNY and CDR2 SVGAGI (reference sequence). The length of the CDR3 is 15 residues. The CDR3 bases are TGTGCCAGCAGTACGGGACAGGGGGGTGGAAACACCATATATTTT. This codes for CASSTGQGGGNTIYF.

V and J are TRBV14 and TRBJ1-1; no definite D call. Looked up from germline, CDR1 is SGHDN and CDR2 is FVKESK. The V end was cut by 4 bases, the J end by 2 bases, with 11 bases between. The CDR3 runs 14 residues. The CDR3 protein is CASSPPTPNTEAFF. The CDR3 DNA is TGTGCCAGCAGCCCACCGACACCTAACACTGAAGCTTTCTTT.

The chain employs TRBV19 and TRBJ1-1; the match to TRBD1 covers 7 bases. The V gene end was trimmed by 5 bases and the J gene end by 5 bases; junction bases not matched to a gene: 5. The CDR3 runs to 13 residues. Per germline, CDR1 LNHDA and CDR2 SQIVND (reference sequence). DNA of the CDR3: TGTGCCAGTAGTGAGCGACAGGGAACTGAAGCTTTCTTT. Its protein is CASSERQGTEAFF.

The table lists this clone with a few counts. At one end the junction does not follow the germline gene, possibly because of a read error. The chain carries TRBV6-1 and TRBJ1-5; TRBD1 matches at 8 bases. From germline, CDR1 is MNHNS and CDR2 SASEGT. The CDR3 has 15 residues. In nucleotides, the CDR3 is TGTGCCAGCAGTGAAGCGGCAGGGGGCAAGCAGCCCCAGCATTTT. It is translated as CASSEAAGGKQPQHF.

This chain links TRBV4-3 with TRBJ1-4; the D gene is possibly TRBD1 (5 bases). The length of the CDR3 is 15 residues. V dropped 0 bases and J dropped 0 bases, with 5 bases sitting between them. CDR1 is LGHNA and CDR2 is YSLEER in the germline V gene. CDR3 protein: CASSQETATNEKLFF. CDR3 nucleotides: TGCGCCAGCAGCCAAGAGACAGCAACTAATGAAAAACTGTTTTTT.

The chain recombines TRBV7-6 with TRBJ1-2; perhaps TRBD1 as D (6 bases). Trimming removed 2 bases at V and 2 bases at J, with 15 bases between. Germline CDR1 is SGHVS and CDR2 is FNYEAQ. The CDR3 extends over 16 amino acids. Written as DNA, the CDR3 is TGTGCCAGCAGCTTAAATCAGGGGCTCGGGAACTATGGCTACACCTTC. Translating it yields CASSLNQGLGNYGYTF.

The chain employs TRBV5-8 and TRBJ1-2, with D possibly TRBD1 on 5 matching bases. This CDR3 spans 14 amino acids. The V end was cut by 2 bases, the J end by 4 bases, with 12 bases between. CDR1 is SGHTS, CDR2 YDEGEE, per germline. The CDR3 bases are TGTGCCAGCAGCTTCGCCCAGGGCGGCTATGGCTACACCTTC. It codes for CASSFAQGGYGYTF.

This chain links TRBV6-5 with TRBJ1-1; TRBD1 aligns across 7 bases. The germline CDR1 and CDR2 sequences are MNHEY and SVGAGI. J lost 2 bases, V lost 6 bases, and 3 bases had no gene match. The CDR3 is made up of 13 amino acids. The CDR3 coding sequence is TGTGCCAGCAGGACAGGGAGTAACACTGAAGCTTTCTTT. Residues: CASRTGSNTEAFF.

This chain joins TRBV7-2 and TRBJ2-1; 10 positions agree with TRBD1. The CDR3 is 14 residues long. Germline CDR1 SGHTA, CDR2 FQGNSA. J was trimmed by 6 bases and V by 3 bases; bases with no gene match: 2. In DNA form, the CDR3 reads TGTGCCAGCAGCTTCGACAGGGGGCCCAATGAGCAGTTCTTC. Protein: CASSFDRGPNEQFF. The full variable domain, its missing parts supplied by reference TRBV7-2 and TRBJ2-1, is GAGVSQSPSNKVTEKGKDVELRCDPISGHTALYWYRQSLGQGLEFLIYFQGNSAPDKSGLPSDRFSAERTGGSVSTLTIQRTQQEDSAVYLCASSFDRGPNEQFFGPGTRLTVL.

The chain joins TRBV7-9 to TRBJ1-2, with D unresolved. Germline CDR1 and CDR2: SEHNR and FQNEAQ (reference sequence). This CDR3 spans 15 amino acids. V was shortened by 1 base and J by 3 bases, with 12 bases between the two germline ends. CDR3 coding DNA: TGTGCCAGCAGCTTAGGTCGGAGGGATGACTATGGCTACACCTTC. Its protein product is CASSLGRRDDYGYTF.

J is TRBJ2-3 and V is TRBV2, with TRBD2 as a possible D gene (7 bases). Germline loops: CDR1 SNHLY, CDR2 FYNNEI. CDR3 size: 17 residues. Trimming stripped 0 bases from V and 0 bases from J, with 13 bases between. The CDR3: CASSEALRGPSTDTQYF. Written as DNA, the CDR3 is TGTGCCAGCAGTGAAGCCTTGCGGGGGCCTAGCACAGATACGCAGTATTTT.

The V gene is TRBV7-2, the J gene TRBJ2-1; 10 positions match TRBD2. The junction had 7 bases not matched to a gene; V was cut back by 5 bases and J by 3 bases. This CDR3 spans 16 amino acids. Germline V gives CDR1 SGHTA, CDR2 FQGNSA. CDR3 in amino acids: CASSTWTSGSYNEQFF. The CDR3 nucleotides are TGTGCCAGCAGCACATGGACTAGCGGAAGCTACAATGAGCAGTTCTTC.

CDR3 sequence (DNA): TGTGCCTGGAGTACAACTAAGTCAGATACGCAGTATTTT. This codes for CAWSTTKSDTQYF. The chain recombines TRBV30 with TRBJ2-3; no clear D. Germline loops: CDR1 GTSNPN, CDR2 SVGIG (reference sequence). The CDR3 is 13 residues long. V was pared by 2 bases and J by 4 bases, with 10 bases between.

CDR3 nucleotides: TGTGCCAGCAGTTCCGGGACAGGTAATCAGCCCCAGCATTTT. This codes for CASSSGTGNQPQHF. This chain connects TRBV27 to TRBJ1-5, with TRBD1 matching over 8 bases. Trimming took 4 bases from V and 4 from J; bases not matched to a gene: 3. CDR3 length equals 14 residues. Per germline, CDR1 MNHEY and CDR2 SMNVEV (reference sequence).

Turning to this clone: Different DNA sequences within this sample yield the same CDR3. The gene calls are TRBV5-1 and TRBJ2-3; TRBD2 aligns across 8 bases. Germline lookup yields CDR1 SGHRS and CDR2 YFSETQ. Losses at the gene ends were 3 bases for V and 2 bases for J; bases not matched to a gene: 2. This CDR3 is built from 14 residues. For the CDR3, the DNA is TGCGCCAGCAGCTCGGGAGGGCCCACAGATACGCAGTATTTT. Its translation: CASSSGGPTDTQYF.

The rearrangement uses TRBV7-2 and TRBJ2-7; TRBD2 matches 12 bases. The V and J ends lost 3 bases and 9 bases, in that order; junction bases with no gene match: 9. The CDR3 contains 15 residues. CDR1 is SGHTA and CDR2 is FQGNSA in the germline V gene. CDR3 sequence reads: CASSFGLAGPPVQYF. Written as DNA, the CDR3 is TGTGCCAGCAGCTTCGGACTAGCGGGACCTCCGGTGCAGTACTTC.